This T cell receptor beta chain was captured in a study of T cell clonality in common variable immunodeficiency. The repertoire was sequenced with immunoSEQ multiplex PCR; TCRdb's copy has only in-frame clones and lacks some. Reported are fewer than 75,000 clones, none seen only once; the ten largest carry roughly 1.6%. Donors gave about 5 to 8.5 ml heparinized peripheral whole blood. General study points: Compared with controls, CVID subjects had fewer shared TCRbeta clones. CVID patient heterogeneity limited repertoire-clinical complication correlations.

Many counts were recorded for this clone. What it recognizes is unknown. This clonotype was obtained from a person aged 18 to 69 in good health. The sample taken for sequencing was peripheral blood mononuclear cells.

The part of the CDR3 DNA that was read is TGTGCCATCAGTGAGACAGTTGAG. It translates to CAISETVE. The complete CDR3 protein is CAISETVEQFF. The genes are TRBV10-3 and TRBJ2-1; D uncertain. The CDR3 is cut off 3 residues early in the read; its end comes from the germline J gene. The V end lost 2 bases, the J end lost 9 bases, and 5 bases lay between the germline ends. This CDR3 is built from 11 residues. Germline-derived CDR1 and CDR2 are ENHRY and SYGVKD.